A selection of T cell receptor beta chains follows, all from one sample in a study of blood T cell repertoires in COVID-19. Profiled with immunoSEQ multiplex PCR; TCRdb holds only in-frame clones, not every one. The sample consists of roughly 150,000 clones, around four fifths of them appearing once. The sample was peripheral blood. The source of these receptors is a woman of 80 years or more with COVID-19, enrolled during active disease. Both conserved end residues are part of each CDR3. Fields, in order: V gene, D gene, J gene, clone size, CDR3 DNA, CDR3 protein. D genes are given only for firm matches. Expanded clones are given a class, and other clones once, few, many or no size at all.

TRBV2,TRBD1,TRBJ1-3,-,TGTGCCACCAACGGACAGGGCCCGTCCTCTGGAAACACCATATATTTT,CATNGQGPSSGNTIYF
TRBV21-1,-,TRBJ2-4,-,TGTGCCAGCAGCAAAAGGGGGTCTCCAGGGTGGACGACCAAAAACATTCAGTACTTC,CASSKRGSPGWTTKNIQYF
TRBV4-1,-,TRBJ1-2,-,TGCGCCAGCAGCCTTGGACCTAGGCCAGACGAGGGATATGGCTACACCTTC,CASSLGPRPDEGYGYTF
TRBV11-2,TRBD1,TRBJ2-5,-,TGTGCCAGCAGCCCGGACAGGGGGCAGCAAGAGACCCAGTACTTC,CASSPDRGQQETQYF
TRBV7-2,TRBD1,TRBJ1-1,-,TGTGCCAGCAGCTCGACAGGGACCACTGAAGCTTTCTTT,CASSSTGTTEAFF
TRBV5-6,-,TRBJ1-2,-,TGTGCCAGCAGCACCGACACTAACTATGGCTACACCTTC,CASSTDTNYGYTF
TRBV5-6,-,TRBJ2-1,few,TGTGCCAGCAGCTTGGCCGGGAGTTACAGCAATGAGCAGTTCTTC,CASSLAGSYSNEQFF
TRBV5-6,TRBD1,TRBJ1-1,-,TGTGCCAGCAGCTTGGGCCTATCAGGGGGCGAAGCTTTCTTT,CASSLGLSGGEAFF
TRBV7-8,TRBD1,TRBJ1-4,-,TGTGCCAGCAGCACCCAGGGGGCATCTAATGAAAAACTGTTTTTT,CASSTQGASNEKLFF
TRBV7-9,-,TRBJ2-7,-,TGTGCCAGCAGCGGGGGGGCCTTCACCTCGTCCGAGCAGTACTTC,CASSGGAFTSSEQYF
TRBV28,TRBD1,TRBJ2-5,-,TGTGCCAGCAGCTCCAGACAGGGCCAAGAGACCCAGTACTTC,CASSSRQGQETQYF
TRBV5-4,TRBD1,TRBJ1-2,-,TGTGCCAGTACCACCCAGGGGGCGAACTATGGCTACACCTTC,CASTTQGANYGYTF
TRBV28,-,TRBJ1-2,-,TGTGCCAGCAGTGACCTGACAGGATATGGCTACACCTTC,CASSDLTGYGYTF
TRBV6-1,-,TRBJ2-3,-,TGTGCCAGCAGTGAAATACGGGGTAGCACAGATACGCAGTATTTT,CASSEIRGSTDTQYF
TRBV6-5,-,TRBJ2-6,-,TGTGCCAGCAGAAAGGGGGGGGCCAACGTCCTGACTTTC,CASRKGGANVLTF
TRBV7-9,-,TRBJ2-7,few,TGTGCCAGCATTTTGCAGGGGAGCTCCTACGAGCAGTACTTC,CASILQGSSYEQYF
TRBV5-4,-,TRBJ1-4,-,TGTGCCAGCAGCTTGATTCCAGGGTATGGGGAAAAACTGTTTTTT,CASSLIPGYGEKLFF
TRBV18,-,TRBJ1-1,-,TGTGCCAGCTCAGCGGAACTGAACACTGAAGCTTTCTTT,CASSAELNTEAFF
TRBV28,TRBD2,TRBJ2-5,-,TGTGCCAGCAACTCTCTAGCGGGAGGGGGAGAGACCCAGTACTTC,CASNSLAGGGETQYF
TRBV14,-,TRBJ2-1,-,TGTGCCAGCAGCCAAGTGGCCGGGGCCTACAATGAGCAGTTCTTC,CASSQVAGAYNEQFF
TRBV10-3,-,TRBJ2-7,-,TGTGCCATCAGTGAGAGGGAGGACCTCTCCGAGCAGTACTTC,CAISEREDLSEQYF
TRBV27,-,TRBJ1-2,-,TGTGCCAGCAGCCCGGCAGGGCGGGAGGATGGCTACACCTTC,CASSPAGREDGYTF
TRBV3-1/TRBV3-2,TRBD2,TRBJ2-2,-,TGTGCCAGCAGGATTCTAGCGGGATCCACCGGGGAGCTGTTTTTT,CASRILAGSTGELFF
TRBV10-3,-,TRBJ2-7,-,TGTGCCATCAGTGAGTCAGTAGGGGCAAACTCCTACGAGCAGTACTTC,CAISESVGANSYEQYF
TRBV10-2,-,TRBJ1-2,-,TGCGCCAGCACCGACCCGGACACCTCCTATGGCTACACCTTC,CASTDPDTSYGYTF
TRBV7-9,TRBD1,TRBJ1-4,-,TGTGCCAGCAGCTCCCAGGGGGTCCAGGAAAAACTGTTTTTT,CASSSQGVQEKLFF
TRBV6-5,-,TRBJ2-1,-,TGTGCCAGCAGTTACACACAGTCCAATGAGCAGTTCTTC,CASSYTQSNEQFF
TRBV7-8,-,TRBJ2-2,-,TGTGCCAGCAGCTTAGTCAGGGTAGGATCCGGGGAGCTGTTTTTT,CASSLVRVGSGELFF
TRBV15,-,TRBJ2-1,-,TGTGCCACCAGCAGAGGGTTGATGGCCAATGAGCAGTTCTTC,CATSRGLMANEQFF
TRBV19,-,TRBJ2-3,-,TGTGCCAGTAGTATGCGGGGTGACACAGATACGCAGTATTTT,CASSMRGDTDTQYF
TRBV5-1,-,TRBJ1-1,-,TGCGCCAGCAGCGAGACACCGAACACTGAAGCTTTCTTT,CASSETPNTEAFF
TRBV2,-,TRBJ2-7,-,TGTGCCAGCAGTGAAGGAGATTACGAGCAGTACTTC,CASSEGDYEQYF
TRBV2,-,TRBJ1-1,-,TGTGCCAGCAGTGAAGGGGGTCGGGGCACTGAAGCTTTCTTT,CASSEGGRGTEAFF
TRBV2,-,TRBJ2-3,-,TGTGGGATCCGTCGGGGGTTACCCACAGATACGCAGTATTTT,CGIRRGLPTDTQYF
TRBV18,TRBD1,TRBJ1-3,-,TGTGCCAGCTCTACTACCGGGACAGGCATCGGAAACACCATATATTTT,CASSTTGTGIGNTIYF
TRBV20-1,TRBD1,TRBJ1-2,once,TGCAGTGCTAGTCCAAACTCCGGGACAGACTATGGCTACACCTTC,CSASPNSGTDYGYTF
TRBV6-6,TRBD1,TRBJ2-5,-,TGTGCCAGCAGCTCTGGGACAGGGGGCCGGGAGACCCAGTACTTC,CASSSGTGGRETQYF
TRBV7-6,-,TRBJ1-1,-,TGTGCCAGCAGCTTACTCGTCCGGTCTTTCTTT,CASSLLVRSFF
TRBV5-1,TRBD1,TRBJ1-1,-,TGCGCCAGCAGCCGTCTAGGGGACAGGGGTTCTGAAGCTTTCTTT,CASSRLGDRGSEAFF
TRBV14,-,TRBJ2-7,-,TGTGCCAGCAGCCAAGGCCAGGCGGACACCTACGAGCAGTACTTC,CASSQGQADTYEQYF
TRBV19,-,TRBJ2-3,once,TGTGCCAGTACGGGGGAAGGAACAGATACGCAGTATTTT,CASTGEGTDTQYF
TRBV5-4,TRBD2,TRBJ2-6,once,TGTGCCAGCGCTATAGCGGGGGGGCTAGGGGCCAACGTCCTGACTTTC,CASAIAGGLGANVLTF
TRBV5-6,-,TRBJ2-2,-,TGTGCCAGCAGCTTAGTCTTTGGAGGGTCCACCGGGGAGCTGTTTTTT,CASSLVFGGSTGELFF
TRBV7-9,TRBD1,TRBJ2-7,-,TGTGCCAGCAGCCCTAAAGCCGGGACAGGGGTCTACGAGCAGTACTTC,CASSPKAGTGVYEQYF